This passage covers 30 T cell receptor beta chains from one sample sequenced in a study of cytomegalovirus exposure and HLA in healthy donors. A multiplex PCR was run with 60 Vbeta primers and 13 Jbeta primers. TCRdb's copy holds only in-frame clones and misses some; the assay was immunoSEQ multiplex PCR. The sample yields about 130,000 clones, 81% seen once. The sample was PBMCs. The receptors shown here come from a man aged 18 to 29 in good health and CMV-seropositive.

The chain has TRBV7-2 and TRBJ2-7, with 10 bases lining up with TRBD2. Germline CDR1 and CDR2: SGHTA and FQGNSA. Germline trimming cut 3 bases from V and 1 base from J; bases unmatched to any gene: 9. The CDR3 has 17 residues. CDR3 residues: CASSFQGASGGSYEQYF. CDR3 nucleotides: TGTGCCAGCAGCTTTCAGGGGGCTAGCGGGGGATCCTACGAGCAGTACTTC.

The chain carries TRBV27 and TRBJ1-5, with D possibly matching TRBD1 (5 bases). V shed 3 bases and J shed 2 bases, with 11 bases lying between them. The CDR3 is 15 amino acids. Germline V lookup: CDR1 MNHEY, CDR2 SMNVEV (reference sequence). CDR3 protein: CASSFRGLGNQPQHF. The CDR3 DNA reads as TGTGCCAGCAGTTTTCGGGGGTTGGGCAATCAGCCCCAGCATTTT.

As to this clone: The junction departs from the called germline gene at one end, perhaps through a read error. The CDR3 is CAGRSSVFETQYF. CDR3 nucleotides: TGCGCCGGCAGATCTAGCGTTTTCGAGACCCAGTACTTC. The chain has TRBV4-1 and TRBJ2-5; possibly TRBD2 for D (6 bases). Germline CDR1 is MGHRA and CDR2 is YSYEKL. CDR3 length equals 13 residues.

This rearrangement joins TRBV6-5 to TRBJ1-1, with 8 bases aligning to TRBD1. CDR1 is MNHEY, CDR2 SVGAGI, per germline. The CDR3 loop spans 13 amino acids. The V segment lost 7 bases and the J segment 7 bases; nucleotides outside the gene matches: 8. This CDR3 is CASNRGGPIEAFF. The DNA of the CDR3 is TGTGCCAGCAACAGGGGGGGCCCAATTGAAGCTTTCTTT.

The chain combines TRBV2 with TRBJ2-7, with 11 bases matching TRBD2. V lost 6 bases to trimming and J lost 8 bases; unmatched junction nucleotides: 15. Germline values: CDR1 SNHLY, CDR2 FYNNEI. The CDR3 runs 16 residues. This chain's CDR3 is CASSGRRLAGLNKQYF. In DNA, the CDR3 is TGTGCCAGCAGCGGGAGACGACTAGCGGGGTTAAACAAGCAGTACTTC.

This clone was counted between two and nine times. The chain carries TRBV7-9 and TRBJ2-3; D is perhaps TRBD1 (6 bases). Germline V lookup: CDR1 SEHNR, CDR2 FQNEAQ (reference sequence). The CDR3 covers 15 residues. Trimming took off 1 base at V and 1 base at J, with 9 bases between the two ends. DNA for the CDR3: TGTGCCAGCAGCTTAGAGGCAGGGGGCACAGATACGCAGTATTTT. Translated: CASSLEAGGTDTQYF.

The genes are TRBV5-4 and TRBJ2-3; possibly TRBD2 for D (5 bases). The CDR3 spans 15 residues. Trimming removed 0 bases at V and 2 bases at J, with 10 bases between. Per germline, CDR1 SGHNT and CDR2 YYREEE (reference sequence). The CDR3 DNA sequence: TGTGCCAGCAGCTTGGAAAGCGGTGCCACAGATACGCAGTATTTT. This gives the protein CASSLESGATDTQYF.

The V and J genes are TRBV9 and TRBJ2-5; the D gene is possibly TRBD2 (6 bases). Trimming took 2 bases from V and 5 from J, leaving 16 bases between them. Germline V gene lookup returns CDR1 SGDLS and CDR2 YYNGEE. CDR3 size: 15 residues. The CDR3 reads CASSVSGRAGETQYF. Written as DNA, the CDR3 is TGTGCCAGCAGCGTCTCGGGCAGGGCGGGGGAGACCCAGTACTTC.

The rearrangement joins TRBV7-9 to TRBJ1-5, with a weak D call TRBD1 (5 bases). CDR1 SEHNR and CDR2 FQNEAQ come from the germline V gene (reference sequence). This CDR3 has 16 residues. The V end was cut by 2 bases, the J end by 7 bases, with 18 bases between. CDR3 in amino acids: CASSLWLSRGEQPQHF. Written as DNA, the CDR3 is TGTGCCAGCAGCTTATGGTTATCTCGGGGGGAACAGCCCCAGCATTTT.

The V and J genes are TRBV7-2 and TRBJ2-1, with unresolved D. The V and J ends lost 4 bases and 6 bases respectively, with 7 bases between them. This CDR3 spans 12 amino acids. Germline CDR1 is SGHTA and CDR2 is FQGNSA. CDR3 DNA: TGTGCCAGCAGCTCTGACTCCAATGAGCAGTTCTTC. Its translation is CASSSDSNEQFF.

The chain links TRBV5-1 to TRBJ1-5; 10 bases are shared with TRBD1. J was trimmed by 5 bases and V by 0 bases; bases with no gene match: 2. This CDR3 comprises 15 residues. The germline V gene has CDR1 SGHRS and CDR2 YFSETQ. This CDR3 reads CASSLGDRGDQPQHF. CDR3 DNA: TGCGCCAGCAGCTTGGGGGACAGGGGTGATCAGCCCCAGCATTTT.

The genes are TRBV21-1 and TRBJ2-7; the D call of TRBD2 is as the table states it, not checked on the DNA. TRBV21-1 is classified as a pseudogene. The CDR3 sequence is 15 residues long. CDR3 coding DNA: TGTGCCAGCAGCAAAAAAGCGGGGGGCCGCCACGAGCAGTACTTC. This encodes CASSKKAGGRHEQYF.

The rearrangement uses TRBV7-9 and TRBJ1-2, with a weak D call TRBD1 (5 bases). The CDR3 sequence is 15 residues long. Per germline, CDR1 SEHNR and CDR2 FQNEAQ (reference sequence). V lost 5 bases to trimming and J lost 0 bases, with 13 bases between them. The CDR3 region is CASSPRGGANYGYTF. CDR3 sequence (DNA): TGTGCCAGCAGCCCCCGCGGGGGGGCTAACTATGGCTACACCTTC. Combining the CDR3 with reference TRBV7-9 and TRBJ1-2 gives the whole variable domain DTGVSQNPRHKITKRGQNVTFRCDPISEHNRLYWYRQTLGQGPEFLTYFQNEAQLEKSRLLSDRFSAERPKGSFSTLEIQRTEQGDSAMYLCASSPRGGANYGYTFGSGTRLTVV.

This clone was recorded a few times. The CDR3 DNA sequence: TGTGCCAGCAGCCCCAACAGGGGAAGCTCCTACAATGAGCAGTTCTTC. It translates to CASSPNRGSSYNEQFF. V usage is TRBV5-6 and J usage is TRBJ2-1; TRBD1 matches at 7 bases. The germline V gene encodes CDR1 SGHDT and CDR2 YYEEEE. Losses at the gene ends were 4 bases for V and 0 bases for J; bases not matched to a gene: 7. This CDR3 has 16 amino acids.

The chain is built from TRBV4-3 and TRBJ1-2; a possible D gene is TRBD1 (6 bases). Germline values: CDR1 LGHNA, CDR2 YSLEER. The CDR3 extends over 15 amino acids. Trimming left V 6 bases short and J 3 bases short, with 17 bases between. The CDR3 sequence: CASSRTGSPDYGYTF. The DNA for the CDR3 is TGCGCCAGCAGTAGAACAGGGAGTCCGGACTATGGCTACACCTTC.

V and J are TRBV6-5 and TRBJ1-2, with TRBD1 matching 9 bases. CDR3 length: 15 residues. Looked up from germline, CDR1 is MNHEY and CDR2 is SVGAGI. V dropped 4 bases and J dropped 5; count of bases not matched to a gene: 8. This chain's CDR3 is CASSSGQGIRYGYTF. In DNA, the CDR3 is TGTGCCAGCAGTTCGGGACAGGGAATACGTTATGGCTACACCTTC.

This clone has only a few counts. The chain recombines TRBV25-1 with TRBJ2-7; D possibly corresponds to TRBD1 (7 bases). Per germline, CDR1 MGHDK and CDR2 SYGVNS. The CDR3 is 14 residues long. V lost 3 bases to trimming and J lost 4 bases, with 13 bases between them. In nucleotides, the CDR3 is TGTGCCAGCAGTGACGCCAGGGGGGATTACGAGCAGTACTTC. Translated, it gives CASSDARGDYEQYF.

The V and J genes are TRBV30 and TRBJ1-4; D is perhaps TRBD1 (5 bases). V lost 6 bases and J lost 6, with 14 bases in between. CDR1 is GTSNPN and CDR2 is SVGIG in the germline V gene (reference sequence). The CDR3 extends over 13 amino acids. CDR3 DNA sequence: TGTGCCTGTAGTAGGCAGGGATATGAAAAACTGTTTTTT. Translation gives CACSRQGYEKLFF.

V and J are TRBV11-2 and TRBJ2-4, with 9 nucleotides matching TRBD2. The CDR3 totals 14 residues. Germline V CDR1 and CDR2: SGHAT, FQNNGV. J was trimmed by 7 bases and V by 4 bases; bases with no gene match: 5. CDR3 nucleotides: TGTGCCAGCAGCTCATCAGCGGGGGGTAACATTCAGTACTTC. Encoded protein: CASSSSAGGNIQYF.

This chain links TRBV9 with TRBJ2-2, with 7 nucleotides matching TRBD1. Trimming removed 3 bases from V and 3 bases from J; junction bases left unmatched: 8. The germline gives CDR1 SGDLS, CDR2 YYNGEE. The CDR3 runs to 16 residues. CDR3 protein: CASSEGQDSDTGELFF. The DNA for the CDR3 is TGTGCCAGCAGCGAAGGACAGGATTCAGACACCGGGGAGCTGTTTTTT.

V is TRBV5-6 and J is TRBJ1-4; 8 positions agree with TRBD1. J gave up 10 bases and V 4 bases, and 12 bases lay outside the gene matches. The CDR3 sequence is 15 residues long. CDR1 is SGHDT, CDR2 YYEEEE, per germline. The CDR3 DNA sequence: TGTGCCAGCAGCAAGAACCCGACAGGGGAGGGAAAACTGTTTTTT. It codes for CASSKNPTGEGKLFF.

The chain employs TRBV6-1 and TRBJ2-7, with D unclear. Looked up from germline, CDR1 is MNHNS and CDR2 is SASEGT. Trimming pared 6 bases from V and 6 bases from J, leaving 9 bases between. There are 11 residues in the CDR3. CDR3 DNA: TGTGCCAGCAGCCTTCCTACCGAGCAGTACTTC. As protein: CASSLPTEQYF.

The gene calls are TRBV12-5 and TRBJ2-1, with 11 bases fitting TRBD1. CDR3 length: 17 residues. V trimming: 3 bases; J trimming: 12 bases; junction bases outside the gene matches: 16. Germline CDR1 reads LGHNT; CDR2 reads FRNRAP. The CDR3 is CASGFSLSGQGEDRQFF. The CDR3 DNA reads TGTGCTAGTGGTTTCAGCCTGTCGGGACAGGGGGAGGATCGGCAGTTCTTC.

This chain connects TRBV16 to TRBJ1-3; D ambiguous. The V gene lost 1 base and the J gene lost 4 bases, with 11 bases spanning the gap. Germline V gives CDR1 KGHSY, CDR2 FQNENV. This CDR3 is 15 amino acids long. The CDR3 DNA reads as TGTGCCAGCAGCCAATACAGCCGTGGAGGAAACACCATATATTTT. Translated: CASSQYSRGGNTIYF.

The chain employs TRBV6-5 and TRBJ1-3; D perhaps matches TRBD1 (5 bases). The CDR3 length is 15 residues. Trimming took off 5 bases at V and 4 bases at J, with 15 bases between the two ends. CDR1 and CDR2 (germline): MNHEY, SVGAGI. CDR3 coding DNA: TGTGCCAGCAGTCAGGGTGCCTCTCTGGGAAACACCATATATTTT. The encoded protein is CASSQGASLGNTIYF.

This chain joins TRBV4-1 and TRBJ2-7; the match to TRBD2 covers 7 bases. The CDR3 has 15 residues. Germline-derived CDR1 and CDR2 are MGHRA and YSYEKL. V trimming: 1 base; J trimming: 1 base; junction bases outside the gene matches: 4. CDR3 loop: CASSQAAGVSYEQYF. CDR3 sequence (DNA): TGCGCCAGCAGCCAAGCCGCGGGAGTGTCCTACGAGCAGTACTTC.

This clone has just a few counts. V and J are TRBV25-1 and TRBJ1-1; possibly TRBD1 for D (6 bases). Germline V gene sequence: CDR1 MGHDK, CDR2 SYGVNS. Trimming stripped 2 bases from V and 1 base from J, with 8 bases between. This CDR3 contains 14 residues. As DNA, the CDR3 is TGTGCCAGCAGTGAACCGACAGGGAACACTGAAGCTTTCTTT. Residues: CASSEPTGNTEAFF.

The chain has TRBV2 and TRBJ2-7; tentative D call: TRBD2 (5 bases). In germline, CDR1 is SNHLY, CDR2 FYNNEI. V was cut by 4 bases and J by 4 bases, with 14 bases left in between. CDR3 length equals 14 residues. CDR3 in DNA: TGTGCCAGCAGTGTACAGCGGTTCGGTTACGAGCAGTACTTC. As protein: CASSVQRFGYEQYF.

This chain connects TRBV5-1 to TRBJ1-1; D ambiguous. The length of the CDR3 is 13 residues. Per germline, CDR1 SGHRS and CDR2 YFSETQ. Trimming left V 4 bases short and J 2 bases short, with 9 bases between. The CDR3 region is CASSPSGNTEAFF. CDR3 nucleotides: TGCGCCAGCAGCCCAAGCGGAAACACTGAAGCTTTCTTT.

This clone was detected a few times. CDR3 region: CASSSTGGRSPLHF. For the CDR3, the DNA is TGTGCCAGCAGTTCTACAGGGGGACGTTCACCCCTCCACTTT. V usage is TRBV25-1 and J usage is TRBJ1-6, with TRBD1 identical over 8 bases. Unmatched junction bases numbered 6, after V lost 5 bases and J lost 9 bases. The CDR3 is 14 amino acids. Germline CDR1 reads MGHDK; CDR2 reads SYGVNS.